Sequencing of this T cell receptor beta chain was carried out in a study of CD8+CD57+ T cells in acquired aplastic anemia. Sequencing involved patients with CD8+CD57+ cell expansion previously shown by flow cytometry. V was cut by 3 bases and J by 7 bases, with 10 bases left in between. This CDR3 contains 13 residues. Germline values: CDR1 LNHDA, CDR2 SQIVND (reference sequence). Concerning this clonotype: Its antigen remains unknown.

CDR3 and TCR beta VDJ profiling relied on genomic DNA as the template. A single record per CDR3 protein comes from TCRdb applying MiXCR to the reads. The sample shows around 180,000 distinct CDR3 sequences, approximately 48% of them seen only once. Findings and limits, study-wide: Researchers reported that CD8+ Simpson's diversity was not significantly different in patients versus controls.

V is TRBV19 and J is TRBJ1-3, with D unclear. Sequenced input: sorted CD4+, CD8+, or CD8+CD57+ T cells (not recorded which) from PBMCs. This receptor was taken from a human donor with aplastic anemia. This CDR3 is CASSIFGVNTIYF. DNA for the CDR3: TGTGCCAGTAGTATCTTTGGGGTCAACACCATATATTTT. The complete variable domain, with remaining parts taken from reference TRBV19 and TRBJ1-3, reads DGGITQSPKYLFRKEGQNVTLSCEQNLNHDAMYWYRQDPGQGLRLIYYSQIVNDFQKGDIAEGYSVSREKKESFPLTVTSAQKNPTAFYLCASSIFGVNTIYFGEGSWLTVV.